The present T cell receptor beta chain was sequenced within a study of control samples from healthy donors and cancer patients. Profiled with immunoSEQ multiplex PCR; TCRdb holds only in-frame clones, not every one. This sample has under 200,000 clones; around 90% occur once, and the top ten carry 4.9%. This CDR3 region has 16 residues. V lost 8 bases, J lost 0 bases, and 16 bases lay in between. CDR1 is MGHRA and CDR2 is YSYEKL in the germline V gene. Sequenced sample: blood. The sequence was collected from a woman aged 25 to 39 in good health. This chain uses TRBV4-1 with TRBJ2-2; TRBD1 might be the D (5 bases). CDR3 sequence reads: CASQLYKGTNTGELFF. CDR3 nucleotide sequence: TGCGCCAGCCAACTCTATAAGGGGACGAACACCGGGGAGCTGTTTTTT.